The 2 T cell receptor beta chains in this list originate from one sample, sequenced in a study of brain metastases from non-small cell lung cancer. Assay: immunoSEQ multiplex PCR; the TCRdb copy retains only in-frame clones and omits some. Among a few thousand clones listed, around 85% were seen once. Sequencing was done on a sample of primary lung tumor tissue. All receptors come from a donor older than 35 with non-small cell lung cancer.

J is TRBJ2-1 and V is TRBV6-5; 14 bases match TRBD2. V shed 9 bases, J shed 7 bases, and the junction held 8 bases outside the gene matches. The germline CDR1 and CDR2 sequences are MNHEY and SVGAGI. CDR3 length: 15 residues. The DNA of the CDR3 is TGTGCCAGTACGACTAGCGGGAGGGCCGGGAATGAGCAGTTCTTC. Protein product: CASTTSGRAGNEQFF.

The chain uses TRBV28 and TRBJ2-3; D is uncertain. With 7 bases removed from V and 4 bases from J, the gap between germline ends came to 15 bases. Germline CDR1 is MDHEN and CDR2 is SYDVKM. The CDR3 loop spans 14 amino acids. The CDR3 region is CASTLSWAADTQYF. The CDR3 bases are TGTGCCAGCACCCTTTCCTGGGCGGCAGATACGCAGTATTTT.